This note documents a single TCR beta chain sequence. The source of the sample is a study of blood T cell repertoires in COVID-19. Assay used: immunoSEQ multiplex PCR; TCRdb lists only in-frame clones, some missing. The repertoire holds 55,000 to 80,000 clones, 70% to 90% seen once, with around 29% in the top ten. The sample taken for sequencing was peripheral blood. This sequence originates from a man in his forties or fifties with acute or convalescent COVID-19.

The CDR3 protein is CASSLKGAPTYEQYF. CDR3 DNA sequence: TGCGCCAGCAGCTTGAAGGGGGCCCCTACCTACGAGCAGTACTTC. V and J are TRBV5-1 and TRBJ2-7; 7 positions agree with TRBD1. Germline V gene lookup returns CDR1 SGHRS and CDR2 YFSETQ. This CDR3 comprises 15 residues. Unmatched junction bases numbered 6, after V lost 1 base and J lost 2 bases.